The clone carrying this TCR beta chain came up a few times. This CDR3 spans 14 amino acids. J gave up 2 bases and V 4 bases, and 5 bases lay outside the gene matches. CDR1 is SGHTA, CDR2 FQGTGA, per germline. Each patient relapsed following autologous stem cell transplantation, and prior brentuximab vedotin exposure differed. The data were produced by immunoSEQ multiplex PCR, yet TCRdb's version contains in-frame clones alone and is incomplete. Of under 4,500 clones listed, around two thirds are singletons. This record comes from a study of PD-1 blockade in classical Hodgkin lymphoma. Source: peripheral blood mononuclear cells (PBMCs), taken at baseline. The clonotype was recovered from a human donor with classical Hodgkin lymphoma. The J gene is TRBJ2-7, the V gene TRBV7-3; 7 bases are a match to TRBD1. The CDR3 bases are TGTGCCAGCAGCTCCCATCAGGGGGCCTACGAGCAGTACTTC. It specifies CASSSHQGAYEQYF.